Each of the 32 T cell receptor beta chains below was sequenced from the same sample in a study of CD8+ T cells in alopecia areata. cDNA serving as the sequencing template came from extracted, reverse transcribed RNA. TCRdb's table, derived via immunoSEQ multiplex PCR, lists solely in-frame clones and lacks some. The sample lists fewer than 200,000 clones, around 71% seen once, with roughly an eighth in the top ten. This specimen consisted of CD8+ T cells sorted from blood, obtained at week 0. The origin of the receptors is a human donor with alopecia areata.

The chain carries TRBV19 and TRBJ1-2; 10 positions agree with TRBD1. Germline V gene data show CDR1 as LNHDA and CDR2 as SQIVND (reference sequence). The CDR3 runs 14 residues. J was trimmed by 4 bases and V by 5 bases; bases with no gene match: 4. Written as DNA, the CDR3 is TGTGCCAGTAGTCCCGGGACAGGGGTCTATGGCTACACCTTC. This encodes CASSPGTGVYGYTF. Full variable domain (remainder filled in from reference TRBV19 and TRBJ1-2): DGGITQSPKYLFRKEGQNVTLSCEQNLNHDAMYWYRQDPGQGLRLIYYSQIVNDFQKGDIAEGYSVSREKKESFPLTVTSAQKNPTAFYLCASSPGTGVYGYTFGSGTRLTVV.

The rearrangement uses TRBV15 and TRBJ2-7; the match to TRBD1 covers 8 bases. V dropped 5 bases and J dropped 5; count of bases not matched to a gene: 11. Germline V CDR1 and CDR2: LNHNV, YYDKDF (reference sequence). The CDR3 sequence is 15 residues long. CDR3 DNA sequence: TGTGCCACCAGCGGAACGTTAAGGACAGGGAACGAGCAGTACTTC. Amino acid sequence: CATSGTLRTGNEQYF.

The chain couples TRBV15 to TRBJ1-4, with a weak D call TRBD1 (5 bases). Germline values: CDR1 LNHNV, CDR2 YYDKDF (reference sequence). The CDR3 totals 16 residues. With 7 bases removed from V and 7 bases from J, the gap between germline ends came to 22 bases. The CDR3 reads CATTGTAGLLIEKLFF. The CDR3, as DNA: TGTGCCACCACAGGGACGGCTGGATTGTTGATTGAAAAACTGTTTTTT. Drawing the rest from reference TRBV15 and TRBJ1-4, the complete variable domain is DAMVIQNPRYQVTQFGKPVTLSCSQTLNHNVMYWYQQKSSQAPKLLFHYYDKDFNNEADTPDNFQSRRPNTSFCFLDIRSPGLGDTAMYLCATTGTAGLLIEKLFFGSGTQLSVL.

This chain uses TRBV2 with TRBJ2-2, with TRBD1 identical over 8 bases. CDR3 length: 14 residues. V lost 4 bases and J lost 3; bases outside the gene matches: 1. Germline V gene data show CDR1 as SNHLY and CDR2 as FYNNEI. Here the CDR3 DNA reads TGTGCCAGCAGTGGGACAGGGTACACCGGGGAGCTGTTTTTT. Protein: CASSGTGYTGELFF.

This clone turned up a few times. The chain joins TRBV29-1 to TRBJ2-2; TRBD1 agrees at 10 bases. J lost 3 bases, V lost 4 bases, and 2 bases had no gene match. Looked up from germline, CDR1 is SQVTM and CDR2 is ANQGSEA. The CDR3 extends over 14 amino acids. The chain's CDR3 is CSVVDRGYTGELFF. CDR3 nucleotides: TGCAGCGTTGTGGACAGGGGGTACACCGGGGAGCTGTTTTTT.

This clone was seen only a few times. This chain joins TRBV4-1 and TRBJ2-1; TRBD1 matches at 7 bases. The germline CDR1 and CDR2 sequences are MGHRA and YSYEKL. The length of the CDR3 is 17 residues. V lost 0 bases and J lost 2; bases outside the gene matches: 7. CDR3 loop: CASSQDIKTGTYNEQFF. CDR3 DNA: TGCGCCAGCAGCCAAGATATAAAGACAGGGACCTACAATGAGCAGTTCTTC.

About this clone itself: At the DNA level, this CDR3 is encoded by other sequences in the same sample as well. V usage is TRBV13 and J usage is TRBJ1-2; D gene uncertain. CDR1 is PRHDT and CDR2 is FYEKMQ in the germline V gene (reference sequence). V dropped 5 bases and J dropped 2 bases, with 12 bases sitting between them. The CDR3 is made up of 14 amino acids. For the CDR3, the DNA is TGTGCCAGCAGCACTCGGACGGGCAACTATGGCTACACCTTC. This translates into CASSTRTGNYGYTF.

This chain uses TRBV6-5 with TRBJ2-1; 8 bases fit TRBD1. V lost 6 bases to trimming and J lost 6 bases; unmatched junction nucleotides: 4. This CDR3 contains 13 residues. The germline V gene encodes CDR1 MNHEY and CDR2 SVGAGI. The CDR3 coding sequence is TGTGCCAGCAGCCAAGGACAGGGCAATGAGCAGTTCTTC. Amino acids: CASSQGQGNEQFF.

This clone was detected a few times. This sequence joins TRBV19 and TRBJ1-1; D uncertain. Looked up from germline, CDR1 is LNHDA and CDR2 is SQIVND (reference sequence). This CDR3 comprises 13 residues. Trimming left V 3 bases short and J 4 bases short, with 9 bases between. CDR3 coding DNA: TGTGCCAGTAGTATCGGCTCGACCACTGAAGCTTTCTTT. This codes for CASSIGSTTEAFF.

Comment on this clone: Other DNA variants within this sample encode the same CDR3. The chain uses TRBV9 and TRBJ2-1; no clear D gene. The CDR3 is 12 residues long. Trimming shortened V by 3 bases and J by 4 bases, and 5 bases separated the two germline ends. Looked up from germline, CDR1 is SGDLS and CDR2 is YYNGEE. This chain's CDR3 is CASSAAYNEQFF. The CDR3 DNA sequence: TGTGCCAGCAGCGCCGCATACAATGAGCAGTTCTTC.

A single count supports this clone. The V gene is TRBV9, the J gene TRBJ2-1, with D possibly being TRBD2 (6 bases). From germline, CDR1 is SGDLS and CDR2 YYNGEE. V lost 1 base, J lost 6 bases, and 11 bases lay in between. The CDR3 totals 14 residues. The CDR3 protein is CASSVSGPGNEQFF. The CDR3 DNA reads TGTGCCAGCAGCGTAAGCGGGCCAGGCAATGAGCAGTTCTTC.

V is TRBV6-5 and J is TRBJ2-1, with D maybe TRBD2 (6 bases). The CDR3 has 14 residues. The V gene's germline CDR1 is MNHEY and CDR2 SVGAGI. V lost 2 bases and J lost 8, with 13 bases in between. The CDR3 reads CASSYQGRRDEQFF. The CDR3, as DNA: TGTGCCAGCAGTTACCAGGGCCGGAGGGATGAGCAGTTCTTC.

The chain joins TRBV4-1 to TRBJ2-7; D perhaps matches TRBD1 (6 bases). The CDR3 sequence is 17 residues long. Germline-derived CDR1 and CDR2 are MGHRA and YSYEKL. With 1 base removed from V and 8 bases from J, the gap between germline ends came to 24 bases. CDR3 coding DNA: TGCGCCAGCAGCCAAGCTACCGCAGGGGCGGACCCTAGGAAGCAGTACTTC. Translating gives CASSQATAGADPRKQYF.

The CDR3 coding sequence is TGTGCCTGGAGCCCCCCATTGAACACTGAAGCTTTCTTT. Amino acids: CAWSPPLNTEAFF. V and J are TRBV30 and TRBJ1-1; D is ambiguous. CDR1 and CDR2 (germline): GTSNPN, SVGIG (reference sequence). The V and J ends lost 3 bases and 0 bases respectively, with 8 bases between them. The CDR3 has 13 amino acids. Full variable domain (outside the CDR3, taken from reference TRBV30 and TRBJ1-1): SQTIHQWPATLVQPVGSPLSLECTVEGTSNPNLYWYRQAAGRGLQLLFYSVGIGQISSEVPQNLSASRPQDRQFILSSKKLLLSDSGFYLCAWSPPLNTEAFFGQGTRLTVV.

The chain links TRBV30 to TRBJ2-3; weak D call: TRBD2 (6 bases). The germline V gene encodes CDR1 GTSNPN and CDR2 SVGIG (reference sequence). The CDR3 totals 15 residues. The V and J ends lost 1 base and 0 bases respectively, with 11 bases between them. The CDR3 DNA follows: TGTGCCTGGAGTGAGGACTATACTAGCACAGATACGCAGTATTTT. Translated: CAWSEDYTSTDTQYF.

J is TRBJ2-3 and V is TRBV5-6; TRBD1 might be the D (7 bases). Germline V CDR1 and CDR2: SGHDT, YYEEEE. The CDR3 length is 16 residues. The V and J ends lost 4 bases and 1 base respectively, with 16 bases between them. The CDR3 region has the DNA TGTGCCAGCAGCCCCGGCAGGGGGGCGGGCACAGATACGCAGTATTTT. The encoded protein is CASSPGRGAGTDTQYF.

The chain recombines TRBV7-2 with TRBJ2-5, with TRBD1 identical over 10 bases. J gave up 5 bases and V 4 bases, and 16 bases lay outside the gene matches. Germline V CDR1 and CDR2: SGHTA, FQGNSA. CDR3 length: 18 residues. The CDR3 coding sequence is TGTGCCAGCAGCTCCTATCCCGCCCCGGGACAGGGGCGGGAGACCCAGTACTTC. Protein product: CASSSYPAPGQGRETQYF.

CDR3 loop: CASSFGRGLHGYTF. In DNA form, the CDR3 reads TGTGCCAGCAGCTTTGGTCGGGGGCTGCATGGCTACACCTTC. The V call is TRBV5-6, the J call TRBJ1-2, with D perhaps TRBD1 (6 bases). The CDR3 extends over 14 amino acids. V lost 2 bases to trimming and J lost 6 bases, with 14 bases between them. Germline CDR1 is SGHDT and CDR2 is YYEEEE.

This clone came up once. V usage is TRBV25-1 and J usage is TRBJ1-5; TRBD1 agrees at 10 bases. After removal of 6 bases from V and 5 bases from J, the junction contained 4 bases not matched to a gene. Germline V lookup: CDR1 MGHDK, CDR2 SYGVNS. CDR3 length equals 14 residues. The CDR3 nucleotides read TGTGCCAGCAGGGGGACAGGGGAAGATCAGCCCCAGCATTTT. Its protein is CASRGTGEDQPQHF.

The rearrangement joins TRBV14 to TRBJ2-3; 7 bases align to TRBD2. CDR3 length equals 13 residues. Trimming cost V 1 base and J 5 bases; bases outside gene matches: 0. Germline V gene sequence: CDR1 SGHDN, CDR2 FVKESK. This CDR3 reads CASSQVAGDTQYF. The CDR3 DNA sequence: TGTGCCAGCAGCCAAGTAGCGGGAGATACGCAGTATTTT.

The chain couples TRBV4-1 to TRBJ2-2, with 10 bases that match TRBD1. With V trimmed by 1 base and J by 4 bases, 0 bases remained unmatched. This CDR3 comprises 15 residues. CDR1 is MGHRA and CDR2 is YSYEKL in the germline V gene. The CDR3 region has the DNA TGCGCCAGCAGCCAAGGGACAGGGGGCACCGGGGAGCTGTTTTTT. As protein: CASSQGTGGTGELFF.

The table lists this clone with a few counts. J is TRBJ2-5 and V is TRBV14, with no clear D. With 3 bases removed from V and 3 bases from J, the gap between germline ends came to 8 bases. Germline assignment: CDR1 SGHDN and CDR2 FVKESK. The CDR3 contains 13 residues. The CDR3 sequence: CASSHLVEETQYF. The CDR3 DNA sequence: TGTGCCAGCAGCCACCTCGTGGAAGAGACCCAGTACTTC.

The V and J genes are TRBV6-5 and TRBJ2-1, with unresolved D. Germline values: CDR1 MNHEY, CDR2 SVGAGI. The CDR3 runs to 11 residues. The germline V and J ends were trimmed by 7 bases and 13 bases, with 14 bases remaining between them. CDR3 sequence reads: CASKNSGPQFF. In DNA, the CDR3 is TGTGCCAGCAAAAATTCCGGGCCTCAGTTCTTC.

This chain uses TRBV6-5 with TRBJ1-1, with D perhaps matching TRBD1 (5 bases). Germline CDR1 reads MNHEY; CDR2 reads SVGAGI. The CDR3 is 14 residues long. V dropped 11 bases and J dropped 4 bases, with 20 bases sitting between them. The CDR3, as DNA: TGTGCCTGCCACCCGAAGGGGTCTGGCACTGAAGCTTTCTTT. It specifies CACHPKGSGTEAFF.

The gene calls are TRBV6-5 and TRBJ2-3; D gene uncertain. The CDR3 length is 12 residues. Trimming took off 11 bases at V and 2 bases at J, with 11 bases between the two ends. The germline gives CDR1 MNHEY, CDR2 SVGAGI. CDR3 loop: CAPRENTDTQYF. The CDR3 region has the DNA TGTGCCCCAAGGGAAAACACAGATACGCAGTATTTT.

In its sample, this clone was seen once. V gene TRBV4-2 combines with J gene TRBJ2-1; 11 positions agree with TRBD2. This CDR3 has 18 residues. Germline V lookup: CDR1 LGHNA, CDR2 YNFKEQ. With 2 bases clipped from V and 2 bases from J, the junction kept 8 bases outside the gene matches. CDR3 amino acids: CASSQWGYSGGAYNEQFF. Here the CDR3 DNA reads TGTGCCAGCAGCCAATGGGGTTATAGCGGGGGGGCCTACAATGAGCAGTTCTTC.

This rearrangement joins TRBV4-1 to TRBJ2-1; 8 bases map to TRBD2. CDR1 MGHRA and CDR2 YSYEKL come from the germline V gene. The V gene end was trimmed by 2 bases and the J gene end by 5 bases; junction bases not matched to a gene: 8. This CDR3 contains 16 residues. CDR3 bases: TGCGCCAGCAGCCAATTTACCGGGACTAGGGACAATGAGCAGTTCTTC. This sequence encodes CASSQFTGTRDNEQFF.

In this sample, this clone turned up once. The sample has other DNA sequences that encode this CDR3 too. The chain combines TRBV13 with TRBJ2-5, with D hard to call. CDR3 length: 13 amino acids. Germline-derived CDR1 and CDR2 are PRHDT and FYEKMQ (reference sequence). The ends were cut back, 3 bases at V and 2 bases at J, with 7 bases in the middle. The CDR3 is CASSFGRQETQYF. CDR3 bases: TGTGCCAGCAGCTTCGGGCGGCAAGAGACCCAGTACTTC.

This clone has a handful of counts. This chain links TRBV29-1 with TRBJ2-5, with D uncertain. CDR1 is SQVTM and CDR2 is ANQGSEA in the germline V gene. This CDR3 contains 17 residues. The germline V and J ends were trimmed by 7 bases and 1 base, with 25 bases remaining between them. CDR3 protein: CSGMKDEQFGVQETQYF. In DNA form, the CDR3 reads TGCAGCGGGATGAAGGACGAACAATTTGGGGTCCAAGAGACCCAGTACTTC. The full variable domain, with the rest looked up from reference TRBV29-1 and TRBJ2-5, is SAVISQKPSRDICQRGTSLTIQCQVDSQVTMMFWYRQQPGQSLTLIATANQGSEATYESGFVIDKFPISRPNLTFSTLTVSNMSPEDSSIYLCSGMKDEQFGVQETQYFGPGTRLLVL.

This chain links TRBV11-1 with TRBJ1-1; D is undetermined. In germline, CDR1 is SGHAT, CDR2 FQDESV (reference sequence). This CDR3 spans 15 amino acids. Trimming took off 3 bases at V and 1 base at J, with 12 bases between the two ends. CDR3 sequence reads: CASSLTLPGNTEAFF. The CDR3, as DNA: TGTGCCAGCAGCTTGACACTCCCGGGGAACACTGAAGCTTTCTTT.

J is TRBJ2-6 and V is TRBV13, with D perhaps matching TRBD2 (6 bases). Trimming left V 5 bases short and J 2 bases short, with 13 bases between. The length of the CDR3 is 16 residues. CDR1 and CDR2 from the germline V gene are PRHDT and FYEKMQ (reference sequence). The CDR3 protein is CASSRRSSAGANVLTF. CDR3 bases: TGTGCCAGCAGCCGCCGATCTAGCGCTGGGGCCAACGTCCTGACTTTC.

The rearrangement links TRBV7-8 to TRBJ2-4, with D perhaps given as TRBD1 or TRBD2 (6 bases each). Germline assignment: CDR1 SGHVS and CDR2 FQNEAQ. The CDR3 runs to 13 residues. Trimming left V 4 bases short and J 9 bases short, with 13 bases between. DNA of the CDR3: TGTGCCAGCAGCTCCTCGGGGGCGGGCATTCAGTACTTC. Protein sequence: CASSSSGAGIQYF.